This record looks at one T cell receptor (beta chain) sequence and its context. This record belongs to a study of blood T cell repertoires in COVID-19. At the level of the study: The United States, Italy and Spain supplied acute and convalescent COVID-19 samples. The analysed material was cDNA or gDNA that came from T cells, B-cell-depleted T cells, or PBMCs.

Method: immunoSEQ multiplex PCR; TCRdb's copy keeps in-frame clones and lacks some. The sample yields tens of thousands of clones, roughly two thirds seen once. This clonotype originated in a woman between 65 and 79 years old with acute or convalescent COVID-19. Sequencing input: peripheral blood.

The CDR3 DNA reads as TGTGCCAGCTCACCATCGTTAGCGGGAGTTAGCGAGCAGTACTTC. It codes for CASSPSLAGVSEQYF. The gene calls are TRBV18 and TRBJ2-7; 9 nucleotides agree with TRBD2. There are 15 residues in the CDR3. V lost 2 bases and J lost 6; bases outside the gene matches: 8. Germline V gives CDR1 KGHSH, CDR2 LQKENI.